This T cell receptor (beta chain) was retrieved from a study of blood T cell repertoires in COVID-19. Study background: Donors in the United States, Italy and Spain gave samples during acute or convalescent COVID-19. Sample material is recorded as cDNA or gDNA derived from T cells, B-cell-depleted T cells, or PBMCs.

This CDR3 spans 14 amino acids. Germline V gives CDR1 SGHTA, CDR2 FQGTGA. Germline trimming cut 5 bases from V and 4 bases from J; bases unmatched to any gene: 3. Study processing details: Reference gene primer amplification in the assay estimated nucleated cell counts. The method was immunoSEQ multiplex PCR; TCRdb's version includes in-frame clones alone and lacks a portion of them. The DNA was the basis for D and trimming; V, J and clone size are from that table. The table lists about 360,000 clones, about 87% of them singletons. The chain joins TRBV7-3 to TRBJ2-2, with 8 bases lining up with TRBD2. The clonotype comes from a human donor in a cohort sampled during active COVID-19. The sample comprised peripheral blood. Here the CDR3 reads CASSMLAGTGELFF. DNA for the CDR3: TGTGCCAGCAGCATGCTAGCGGGCACCGGGGAGCTGTTTTTT.